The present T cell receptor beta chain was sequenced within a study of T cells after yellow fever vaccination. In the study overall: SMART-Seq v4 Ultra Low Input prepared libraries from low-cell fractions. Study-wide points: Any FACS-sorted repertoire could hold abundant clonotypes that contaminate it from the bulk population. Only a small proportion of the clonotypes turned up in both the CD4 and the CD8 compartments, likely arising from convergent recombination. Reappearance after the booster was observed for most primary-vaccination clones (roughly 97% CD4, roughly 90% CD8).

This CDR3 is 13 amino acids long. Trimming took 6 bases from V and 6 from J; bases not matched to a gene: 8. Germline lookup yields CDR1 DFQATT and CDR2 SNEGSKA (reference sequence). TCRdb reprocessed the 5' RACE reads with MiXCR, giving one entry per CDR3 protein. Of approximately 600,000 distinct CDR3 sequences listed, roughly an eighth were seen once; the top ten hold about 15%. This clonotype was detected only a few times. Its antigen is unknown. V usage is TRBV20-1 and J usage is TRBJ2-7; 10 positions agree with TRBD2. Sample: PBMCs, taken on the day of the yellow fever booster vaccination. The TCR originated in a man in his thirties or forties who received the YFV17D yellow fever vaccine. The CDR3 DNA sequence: TGCAGTGCCGAGCGGGAGGGCGGGGGCGAGCAGTACTTC. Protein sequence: CSAEREGGGEQYF.